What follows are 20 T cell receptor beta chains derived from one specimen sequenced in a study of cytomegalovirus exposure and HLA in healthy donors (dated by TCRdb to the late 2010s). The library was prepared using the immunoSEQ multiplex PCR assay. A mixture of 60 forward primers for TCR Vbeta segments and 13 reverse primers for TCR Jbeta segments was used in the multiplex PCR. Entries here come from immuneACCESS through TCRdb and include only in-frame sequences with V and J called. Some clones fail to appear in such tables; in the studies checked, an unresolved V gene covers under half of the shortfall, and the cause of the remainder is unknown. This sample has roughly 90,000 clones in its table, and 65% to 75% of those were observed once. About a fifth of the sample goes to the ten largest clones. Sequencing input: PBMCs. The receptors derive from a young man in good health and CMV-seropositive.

The CDR3 nucleotides are TGTGCCAGCAGTTCCGGGGGGGGTGATACGCAGTATTTT. This sequence encodes CASSSGGGDTQYF. The gene calls are TRBV7-3 and TRBJ2-3, with 8 bases lining up with TRBD2. The CDR3 runs to 13 residues. Germline CDR1 SGHTA, CDR2 FQGTGA. Trimming cost V 6 bases and J 6 bases; bases outside gene matches: 5.

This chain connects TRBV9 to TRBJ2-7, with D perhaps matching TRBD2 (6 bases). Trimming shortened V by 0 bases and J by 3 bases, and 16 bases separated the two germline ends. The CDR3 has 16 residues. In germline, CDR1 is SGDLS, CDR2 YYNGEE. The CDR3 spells CASSVGGAGVIYEQYF. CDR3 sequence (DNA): TGTGCCAGCAGCGTAGGGGGAGCGGGCGTGATCTACGAGCAGTACTTC. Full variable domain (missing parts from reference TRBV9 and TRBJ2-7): DSGVTQTPKHLITATGQRVTLRCSPRSGDLSVYWYQQSLDQGLQFLIQYYNGEERAKGNILERFSAQQFPDLHSELNLSSLELGDSALYFCASSVGGAGVIYEQYFGPGTRLTVT.

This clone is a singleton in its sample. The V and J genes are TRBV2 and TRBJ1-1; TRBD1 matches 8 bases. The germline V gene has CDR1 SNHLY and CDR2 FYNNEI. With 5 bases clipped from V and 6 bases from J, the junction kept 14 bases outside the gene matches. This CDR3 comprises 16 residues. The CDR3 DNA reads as TGTGCCAGCAGTCCGTGGCAGGGGGCGATTTTCTCTGAAGCTTTCTTT. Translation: CASSPWQGAIFSEAFF.

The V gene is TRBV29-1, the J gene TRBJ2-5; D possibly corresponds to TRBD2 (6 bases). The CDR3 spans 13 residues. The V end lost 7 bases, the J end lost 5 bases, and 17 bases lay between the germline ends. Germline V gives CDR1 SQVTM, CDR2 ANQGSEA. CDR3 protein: CSASSGRWETQYF. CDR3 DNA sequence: TGCAGCGCCTCTTCCGGGAGATGGGAGACCCAGTACTTC.

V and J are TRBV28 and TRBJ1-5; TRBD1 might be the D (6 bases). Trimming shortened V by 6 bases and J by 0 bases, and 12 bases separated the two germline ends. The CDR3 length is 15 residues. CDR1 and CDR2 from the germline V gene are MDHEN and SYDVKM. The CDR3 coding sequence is TGTGCCAGCAGCGCGAGGGGGTATAGCAATCAGCCCCAGCATTTT. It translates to CASSARGYSNQPQHF.

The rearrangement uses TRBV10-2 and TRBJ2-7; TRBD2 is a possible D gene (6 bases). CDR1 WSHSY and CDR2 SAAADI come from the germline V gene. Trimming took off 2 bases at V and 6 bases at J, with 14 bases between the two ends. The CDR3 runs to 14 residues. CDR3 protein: CASSEIEEEGEQYF. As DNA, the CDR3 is TGCGCCAGCAGTGAGATAGAAGAGGAGGGCGAGCAGTACTTC.

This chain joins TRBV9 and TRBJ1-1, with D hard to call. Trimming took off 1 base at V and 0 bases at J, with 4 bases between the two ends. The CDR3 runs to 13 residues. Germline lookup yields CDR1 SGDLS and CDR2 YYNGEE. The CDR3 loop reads CASSVQVNTEAFF. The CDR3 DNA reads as TGTGCCAGCAGCGTACAGGTGAACACTGAAGCTTTCTTT.

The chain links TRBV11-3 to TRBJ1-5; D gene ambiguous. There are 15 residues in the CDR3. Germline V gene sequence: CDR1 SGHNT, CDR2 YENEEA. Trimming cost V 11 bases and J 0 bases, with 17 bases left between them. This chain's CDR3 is CAASRRVPSNQPQHF. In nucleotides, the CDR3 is TGTGCCGCCTCTAGGAGAGTCCCTAGCAATCAGCCCCAGCATTTT.

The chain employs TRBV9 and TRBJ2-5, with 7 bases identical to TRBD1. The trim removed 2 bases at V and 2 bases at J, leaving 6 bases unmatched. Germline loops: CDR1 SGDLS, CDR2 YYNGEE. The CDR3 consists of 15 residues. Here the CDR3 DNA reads TGTGCCAGCAGCGTGGAGTCAGGGGGTCAAGAGACCCAGTACTTC. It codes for CASSVESGGQETQYF.

The CDR3 DNA is TGTGCCAGCAGCCCGCGAGGGACAGGGAGTTCTTACTATGGCTACACCTTC. It encodes CASSPRGTGSSYYGYTF. This chain joins TRBV7-8 and TRBJ1-2; 9 nucleotides align to TRBD1. V was pared by 5 bases and J by 3 bases, with 13 bases of the junction left unmatched. The CDR3 contains 17 residues. CDR1 is SGHVS and CDR2 is FQNEAQ in the germline V gene.

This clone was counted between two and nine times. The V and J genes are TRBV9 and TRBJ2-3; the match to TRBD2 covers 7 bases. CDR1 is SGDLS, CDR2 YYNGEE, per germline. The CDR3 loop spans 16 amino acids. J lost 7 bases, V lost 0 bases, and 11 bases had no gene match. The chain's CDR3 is CASSVDPAGSLNTQYF. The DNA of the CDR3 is TGTGCCAGCAGCGTAGACCCAGCGGGAAGTCTAAATACGCAGTATTTT. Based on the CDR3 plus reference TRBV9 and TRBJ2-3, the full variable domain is DSGVTQTPKHLITATGQRVTLRCSPRSGDLSVYWYQQSLDQGLQFLIQYYNGEERAKGNILERFSAQQFPDLHSELNLSSLELGDSALYFCASSVDPAGSLNTQYFGPGTRLTVL.

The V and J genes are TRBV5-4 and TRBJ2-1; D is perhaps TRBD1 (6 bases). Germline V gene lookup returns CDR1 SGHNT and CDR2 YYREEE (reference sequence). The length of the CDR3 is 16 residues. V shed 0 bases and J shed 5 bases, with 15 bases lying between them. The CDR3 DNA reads TGTGCCAGCAGCTTGGGGGCCTCCAGGGGACACAATGAGCAGTTCTTC. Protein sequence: CASSLGASRGHNEQFF.

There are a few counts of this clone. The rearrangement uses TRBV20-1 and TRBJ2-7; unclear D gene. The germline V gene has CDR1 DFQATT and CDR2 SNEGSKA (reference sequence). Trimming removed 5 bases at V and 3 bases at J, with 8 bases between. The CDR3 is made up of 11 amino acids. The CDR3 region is CSAPYGYEQYF. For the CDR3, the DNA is TGCAGTGCTCCGTACGGCTACGAGCAGTACTTC.

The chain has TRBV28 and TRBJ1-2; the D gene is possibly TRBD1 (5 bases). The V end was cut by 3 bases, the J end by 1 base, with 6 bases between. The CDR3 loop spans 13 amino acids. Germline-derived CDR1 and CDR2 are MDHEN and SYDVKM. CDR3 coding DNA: TGTGCCAGCAGTTTTCAGGGTAACTATGGCTACACCTTC. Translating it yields CASSFQGNYGYTF.

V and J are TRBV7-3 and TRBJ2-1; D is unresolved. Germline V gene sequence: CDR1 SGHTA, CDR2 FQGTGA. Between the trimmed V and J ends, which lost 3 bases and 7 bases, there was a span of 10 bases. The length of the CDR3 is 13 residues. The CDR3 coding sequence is TGTGCCAGCAGCTTCAACACCGATAATGAGCAGTTCTTC. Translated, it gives CASSFNTDNEQFF.

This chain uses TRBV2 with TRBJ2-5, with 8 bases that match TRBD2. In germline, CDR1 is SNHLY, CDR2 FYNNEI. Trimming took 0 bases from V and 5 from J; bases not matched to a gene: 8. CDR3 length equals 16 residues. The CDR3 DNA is TGTGCCAGCAGTGAAGCCCGAGCGGGGGCAGGGGAGACCCAGTACTTC. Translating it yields CASSEARAGAGETQYF.

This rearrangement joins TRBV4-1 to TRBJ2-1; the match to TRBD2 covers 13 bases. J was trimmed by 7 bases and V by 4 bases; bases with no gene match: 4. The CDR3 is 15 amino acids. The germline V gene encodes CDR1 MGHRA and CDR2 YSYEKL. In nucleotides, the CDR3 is TGCGCCAGCAGCCTTCGGACTAGCGGGGGAAATGAGCAGTTCTTC. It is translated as CASSLRTSGGNEQFF.

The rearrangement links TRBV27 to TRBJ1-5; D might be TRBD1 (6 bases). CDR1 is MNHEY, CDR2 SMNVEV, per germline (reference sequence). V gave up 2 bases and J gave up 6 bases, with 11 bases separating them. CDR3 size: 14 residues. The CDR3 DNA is TGTGCCAGCAGTTTAGGCAGGGGTGGTCAGCCCCAGCATTTT. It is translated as CASSLGRGGQPQHF.

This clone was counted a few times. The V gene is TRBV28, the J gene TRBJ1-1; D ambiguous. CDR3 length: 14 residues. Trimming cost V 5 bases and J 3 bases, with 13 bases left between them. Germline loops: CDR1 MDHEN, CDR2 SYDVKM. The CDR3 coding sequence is TGTGCCAGCAGTCCAACGGGAGGATACACTGAAGCTTTCTTT. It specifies CASSPTGGYTEAFF. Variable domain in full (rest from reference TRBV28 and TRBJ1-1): DVKVTQSSRYLVKRTGEKVFLECVQDMDHENMFWYRQDPGLGLRLIYFSYDVKMKEKGDIPEGYSVSREKKERFSLILESASTNQTSMYLCASSPTGGYTEAFFGQGTRLTVV.

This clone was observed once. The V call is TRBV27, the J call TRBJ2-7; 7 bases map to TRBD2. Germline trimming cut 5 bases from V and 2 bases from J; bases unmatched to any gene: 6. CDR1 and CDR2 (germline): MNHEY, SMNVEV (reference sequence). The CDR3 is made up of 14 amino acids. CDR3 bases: TGTGCCAGCAGTCAGCGGGACCTAACCTACGAGCAGTACTTC. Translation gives CASSQRDLTYEQYF.